This is a list of T cell receptor beta chains from one sample in a study of cytomegalovirus exposure and HLA in healthy donors. Method: immunoSEQ multiplex PCR; TCRdb's copy keeps in-frame clones and lacks some. The sample carries roughly 100,000 clones, roughly 85% recorded once. Sequencing was done on a sample of PBMCs. The receptors were sampled from a woman in her 40s in good health and CMV-seronegative. Each CDR3 is given with its conserved first and last residue. Each record gives: V gene, J gene, clone size, D gene, CDR3 DNA, CDR3 protein. The D gene is left open where the match is weak. For some rows the clone size is stated as once, few or many, or as a class when expanded; others skip it.

>TRBV7-2|TRBJ2-7|-|-
TGTGCCAGCAGCTTTTCCAGGGAAAACCTCGAGCAGTACTTC
CASSFSRENLEQYF
>TRBV10-3|TRBJ2-1|-|TRBD2
TGTGCCATCAGTGAGTCCCGCCTTCCACAGCGGGAAGGCAATGAGCAGTTCTTC
CAISESRLPQREGNEQFF
>TRBV13|TRBJ1-1|-|TRBD1
TGTGCCAGCAGCTTGACAGGGGAAAACACTGAAGCTTTCTTT
CASSLTGENTEAFF
>TRBV19|TRBJ1-1|few|TRBD1
TGTGCCAGTACTCGGACAGGGGCCACTGAAGCTTTCTTT
CASTRTGATEAFF
>TRBV28|TRBJ1-1|-|TRBD1
TGTGCCAGCAGTTCCATGACAGGGGGCAAAGCTTTCTTT
CASSSMTGGKAFF
>TRBV6-1|TRBJ1-4|-|TRBD1
TGTGCCAGCAGTCTAAACAGGGGAACTAATGAAAAACTGTTTTTT
CASSLNRGTNEKLFF
>TRBV27|TRBJ2-7|-|-
TGTGCCAGCAGTTTAATCCGGGACTACGAGCAGTACTTC
CASSLIRDYEQYF
>TRBV18|TRBJ2-1|-|-
TGTGCCAGCTCACCCCAAGGACCAACAGGGGGGGCCTACAATGAGCAGTTCTTC
CASSPQGPTGGAYNEQFF
>TRBV15|TRBJ1-2|few|TRBD1
TGTGCCACCAGCAGTCAGAGACAGGGGCGGGGCTATGGCTACACCTTC
CATSSQRQGRGYGYTF
>TRBV30|TRBJ1-2|-|TRBD1
TGTGCCTGGAGTGGAGGACAGGACTATGGCTACACCTTC
CAWSGGQDYGYTF
>TRBV27|TRBJ2-7|-|-
TGTGCCAGCAGTTCCGACAGTTCGCACTACGAGCAGTACTTC
CASSSDSSHYEQYF
>TRBV9|TRBJ1-1|-|-
TGTGCCAGCAGCGTAGGGGGGGAGGACACTGAAGCTTTCTTT
CASSVGGEDTEAFF
>TRBV5-4|TRBJ1-4|-|-
TGTGCCAGCAGCTTGAGTCCCGGCTCTACAGGAAAACTGTTTTTT
CASSLSPGSTGKLFF
>TRBV2|TRBJ1-1|-|TRBD1
TGTGCCAGCAGGGACAGGGCCCGGAACACTGAAGCTTTCTTT
CASRDRARNTEAFF
>TRBV4-1|TRBJ1-5|-|-
TGCGCCAGCAGCCAAGGGTTCGTGGGGCGAAGCAATCAGCCCCAGCATTTT
CASSQGFVGRSNQPQHF
>TRBV5-4|TRBJ2-5|-|TRBD2
TGTGCCAGCAGCTTTGGCGGGCTAGCGGAAGAGACCCAGTACTTC
CASSFGGLAEETQYF
>TRBV5-4|TRBJ2-1|-|-
TGTGCCAGCAGCTCGGCGGATCAGACAGGTACTGAGCAGTTCTTC
CASSSADQTGTEQFF
>TRBV30|TRBJ2-3|-|TRBD2
TGTGCCTGGAGTACACTAGCGGGAGTTGCGGATACGCAGTATTTT
CAWSTLAGVADTQYF
>TRBV29-1|TRBJ1-1|-|TRBD1
TGCAGCGTTCACAGGGGCCTGAACACTGAAGCTTTCTTT
CSVHRGLNTEAFF
>TRBV4-3|TRBJ1-1|few|TRBD1
TGCGCCAGCAGCCAAGACCGAGGGACAGGGCGCGCTTTCTTT
CASSQDRGTGRAFF
>TRBV9|TRBJ1-5|once|TRBD1
TGTGCCAGCAGCGGCACAGGGGATCAGCCCCAGCATTTT
CASSGTGDQPQHF
>TRBV7-8|TRBJ1-4|-|TRBD1
TGTGCCAGCAGCTTAGACGGGACAGCTAATGAAAAACTGTTTTTT
CASSLDGTANEKLFF
>TRBV6-5|TRBJ1-1|-|-
TGTGCCAGCAGCCTAGGTTCAGGGTTCAACACTGAAGCTTTCTTT
CASSLGSGFNTEAFF
>TRBV6-5|TRBJ1-2|-|TRBD1
TGTGCCAGCAGAACGGACAGGGCTGGCTATGGCTACACCTTC
CASRTDRAGYGYTF
>TRBV7-9|TRBJ1-5|-|TRBD1
TGTGCCAGCAGCTTAGTCGGGACAGGGTATCAGCCCCAGCATTTT
CASSLVGTGYQPQHF
>TRBV30|TRBJ2-3|-|-
TGTGCCTGGGATCTCCAGGGAGATACGCAGTATTTT
CAWDLQGDTQYF
>TRBV11-2|TRBJ2-5|-|TRBD2
TGTGCCAGCAGCTCGGGACTAGCGATATTCCAAGAGACCCAGTACTTC
CASSSGLAIFQETQYF